This TCR beta chain was recovered during a study of response to subunit inactivated influenza vaccine. TCRdb itself ran the RT-PCR reads through MiXCR, one entry per CDR3 protein. Found here are about 500,000 distinct CDR3 sequences, 10% to 15% of them singletons; the top ten hold 13%. This clonotype showed up just once. CDR1 and CDR2 from the germline V gene are SQVTM and ANQGSEA. The CDR3 is 14 residues long. Trimming took 5 bases from V and 0 from J; bases not matched to a gene: 4. This chain links TRBV29-1 with TRBJ2-5; TRBD1 matches at 9 bases. This sequence was found in a man in his forties or fifties who received an inactivated influenza vaccine. Sample: PBMCs from blood, taken more than 35 days after vaccination. This CDR3 is CSVRGQGYQETQYF. CDR3 in DNA: TGCAGCGTTAGGGGACAGGGATACCAAGAGACCCAGTACTTC.